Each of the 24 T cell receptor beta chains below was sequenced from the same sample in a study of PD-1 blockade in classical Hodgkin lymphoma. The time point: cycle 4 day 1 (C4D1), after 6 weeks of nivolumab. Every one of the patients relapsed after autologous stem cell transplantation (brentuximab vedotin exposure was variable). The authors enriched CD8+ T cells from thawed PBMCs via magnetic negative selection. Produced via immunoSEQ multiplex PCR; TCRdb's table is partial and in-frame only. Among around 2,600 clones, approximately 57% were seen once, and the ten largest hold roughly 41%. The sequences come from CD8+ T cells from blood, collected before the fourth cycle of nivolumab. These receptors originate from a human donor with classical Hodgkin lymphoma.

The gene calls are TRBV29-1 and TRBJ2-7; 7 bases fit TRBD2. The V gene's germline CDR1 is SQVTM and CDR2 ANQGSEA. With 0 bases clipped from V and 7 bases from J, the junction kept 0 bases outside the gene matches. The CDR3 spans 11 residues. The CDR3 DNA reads TGCAGCGTTGAAGAGGGAGGGGAGCAGTACGTC. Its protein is CSVEEGGEQYV.

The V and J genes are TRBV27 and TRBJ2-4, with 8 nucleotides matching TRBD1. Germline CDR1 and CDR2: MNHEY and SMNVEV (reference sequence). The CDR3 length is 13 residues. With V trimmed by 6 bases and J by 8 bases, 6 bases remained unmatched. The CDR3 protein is CASSHLQGDIQYF. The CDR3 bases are TGTGCCAGCAGCCATCTACAGGGGGACATTCAGTACTTC.

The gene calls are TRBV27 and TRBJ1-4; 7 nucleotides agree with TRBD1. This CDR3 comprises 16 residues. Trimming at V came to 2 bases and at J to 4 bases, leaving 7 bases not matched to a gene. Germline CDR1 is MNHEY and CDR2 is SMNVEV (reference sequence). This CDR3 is CASSLSPDRFNEKLFF. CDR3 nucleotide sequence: TGTGCCAGCAGTTTAAGCCCGGACAGGTTTAATGAAAAACTGTTTTTT.

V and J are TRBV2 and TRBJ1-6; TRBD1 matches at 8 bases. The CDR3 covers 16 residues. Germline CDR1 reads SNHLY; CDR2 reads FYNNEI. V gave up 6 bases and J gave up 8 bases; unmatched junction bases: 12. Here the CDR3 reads CASRELQGANYSPLHF. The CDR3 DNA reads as TGTGCCAGCAGGGAGCTTCAGGGGGCTAATTATTCACCCCTCCACTTT.

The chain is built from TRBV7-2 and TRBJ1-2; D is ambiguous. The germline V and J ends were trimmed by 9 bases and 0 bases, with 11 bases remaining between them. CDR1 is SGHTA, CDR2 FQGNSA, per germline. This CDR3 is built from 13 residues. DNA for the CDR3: TGTGCCAGTGGGCAAGGGTCTAACTATGGCTACACCTTC. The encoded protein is CASGQGSNYGYTF.

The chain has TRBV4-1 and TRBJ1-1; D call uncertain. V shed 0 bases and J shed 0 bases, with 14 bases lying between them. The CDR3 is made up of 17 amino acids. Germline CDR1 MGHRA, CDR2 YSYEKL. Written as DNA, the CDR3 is TGCGCCAGCAGCCAAGATGCATGGAGCGCTATGAACACTGAAGCTTTCTTT. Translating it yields CASSQDAWSAMNTEAFF.

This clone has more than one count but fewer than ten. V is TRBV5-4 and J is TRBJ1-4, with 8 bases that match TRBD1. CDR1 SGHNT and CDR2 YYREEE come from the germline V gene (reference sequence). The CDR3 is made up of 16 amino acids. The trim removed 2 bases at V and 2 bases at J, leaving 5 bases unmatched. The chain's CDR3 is CASSFGQGGTNEKLFF. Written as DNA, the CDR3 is TGTGCCAGCAGCTTCGGACAGGGAGGGACTAATGAAAAACTGTTTTTT.

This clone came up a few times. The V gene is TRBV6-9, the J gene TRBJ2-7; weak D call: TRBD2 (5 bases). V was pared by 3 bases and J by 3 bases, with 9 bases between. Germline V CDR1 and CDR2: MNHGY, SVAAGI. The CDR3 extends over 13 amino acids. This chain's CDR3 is CASSYGENYEQYV. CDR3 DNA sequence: TGTGCCAGCAGTTACGGGGAAAACTACGAGCAGTACGTC.

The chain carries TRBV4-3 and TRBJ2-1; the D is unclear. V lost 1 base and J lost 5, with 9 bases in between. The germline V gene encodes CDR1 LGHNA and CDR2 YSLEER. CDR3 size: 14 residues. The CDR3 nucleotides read TGCGCCAGCAGCCAAGTCGGGCCCGACAATGAGCAGTTCTTC. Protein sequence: CASSQVGPDNEQFF.

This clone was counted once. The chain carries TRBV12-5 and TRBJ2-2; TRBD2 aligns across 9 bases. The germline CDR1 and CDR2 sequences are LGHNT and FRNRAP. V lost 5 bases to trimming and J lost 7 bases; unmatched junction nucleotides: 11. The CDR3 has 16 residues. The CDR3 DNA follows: TGTGCTAGTGGTCGATCCGCGGGGGGGCTGATCGGGGAGCTGTTTTTT. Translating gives CASGRSAGGLIGELFF. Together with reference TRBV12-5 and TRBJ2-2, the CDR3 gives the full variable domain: DARVTQTPRHKVTEMGQEVTMRCQPILGHNTVFWYRQTMMQGLELLAYFRNRAPLDDSGMPKDRFSAEMPDATLATLKIQPSEPRDSAVYFCASGRSAGGLIGELFFGEGSRLTVL.

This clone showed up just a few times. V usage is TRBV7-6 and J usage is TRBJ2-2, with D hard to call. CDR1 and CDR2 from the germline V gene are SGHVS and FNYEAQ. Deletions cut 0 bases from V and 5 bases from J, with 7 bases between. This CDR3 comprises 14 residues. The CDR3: CASSLAVNTGELFF. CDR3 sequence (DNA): TGTGCCAGCAGCTTAGCGGTGAATACCGGGGAGCTGTTTTTT.

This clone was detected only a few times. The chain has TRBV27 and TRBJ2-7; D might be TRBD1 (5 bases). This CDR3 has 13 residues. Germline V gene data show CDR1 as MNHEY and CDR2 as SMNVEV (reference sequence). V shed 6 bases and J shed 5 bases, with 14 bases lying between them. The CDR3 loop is CASRPPGYHEQYF. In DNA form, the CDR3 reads TGTGCCAGCAGGCCTCCAGGGTACCACGAGCAGTACTTC.

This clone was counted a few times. CDR3 region: CASSPPGTGDGYTF. The CDR3 coding sequence is TGCGCCAGCAGCCCGCCCGGGACAGGGGATGGCTACACCTTC. The chain employs TRBV5-1 and TRBJ1-2; TRBD1 matches 10 bases. Germline V gives CDR1 SGHRS, CDR2 YFSETQ. The CDR3 length is 14 residues. J was trimmed by 6 bases and V by 4 bases; bases with no gene match: 6.

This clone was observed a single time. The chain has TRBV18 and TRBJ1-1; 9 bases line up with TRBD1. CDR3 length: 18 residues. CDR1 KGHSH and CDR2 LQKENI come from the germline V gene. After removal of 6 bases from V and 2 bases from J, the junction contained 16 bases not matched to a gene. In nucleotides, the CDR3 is TGTGCCAGCTCCTTATACCCCCCGGGACAGGGTTACAACACTGAAGCTTTCTTT. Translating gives CASSLYPPGQGYNTEAFF.

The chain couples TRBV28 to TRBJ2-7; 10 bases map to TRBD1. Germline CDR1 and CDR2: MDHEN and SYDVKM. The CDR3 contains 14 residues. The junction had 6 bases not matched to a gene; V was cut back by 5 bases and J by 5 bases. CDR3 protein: CASSPPTGGHEQYF. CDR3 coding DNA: TGTGCCAGCAGTCCACCGACAGGGGGCCACGAGCAGTACTTC.

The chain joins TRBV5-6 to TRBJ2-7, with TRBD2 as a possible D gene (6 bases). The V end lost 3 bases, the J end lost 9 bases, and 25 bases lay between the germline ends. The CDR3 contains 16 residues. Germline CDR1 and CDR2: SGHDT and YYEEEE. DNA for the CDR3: TGTGCCAGCAGCTCCGCAACGGGACTGGTAGTTTATGGGCAGTACTTC. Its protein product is CASSSATGLVVYGQYF.

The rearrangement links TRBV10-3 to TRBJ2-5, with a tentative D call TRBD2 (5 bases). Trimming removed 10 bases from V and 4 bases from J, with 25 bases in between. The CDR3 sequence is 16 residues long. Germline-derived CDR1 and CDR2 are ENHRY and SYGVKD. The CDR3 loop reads CASITGMSSSRETQYF. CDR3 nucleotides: TGTGCCAGCATCACGGGAATGAGCTCCTCCCGAGAGACCCAGTACTTC.

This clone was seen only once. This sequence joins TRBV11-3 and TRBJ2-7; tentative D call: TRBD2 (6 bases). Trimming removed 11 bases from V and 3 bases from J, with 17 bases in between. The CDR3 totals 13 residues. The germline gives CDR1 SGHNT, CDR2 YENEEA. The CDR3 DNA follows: TGTGCCGACCGGGACTCAACCTACTACGAGCAGTACTTC. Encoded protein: CADRDSTYYEQYF.

CDR3 sequence: CASWTRGVDEKLFF. The CDR3 DNA reads as TGTGCCAGCTGGACCAGAGGGGTGGATGAAAAACTGTTTTTT. This chain joins TRBV28 and TRBJ1-4; tentatively, D is TRBD1 (5 bases). Trimming left V 8 bases short and J 6 bases short, with 16 bases between. The CDR3 runs to 14 residues. Germline CDR1 reads MDHEN; CDR2 reads SYDVKM.

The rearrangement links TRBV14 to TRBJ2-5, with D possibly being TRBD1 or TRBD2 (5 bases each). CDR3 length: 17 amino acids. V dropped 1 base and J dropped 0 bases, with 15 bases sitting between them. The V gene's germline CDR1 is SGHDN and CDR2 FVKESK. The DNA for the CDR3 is TGTGCCAGCAGCCAAGGTTCGTGGGGGACCAACCAAGAGACCCAGTACTTC. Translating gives CASSQGSWGTNQETQYF.

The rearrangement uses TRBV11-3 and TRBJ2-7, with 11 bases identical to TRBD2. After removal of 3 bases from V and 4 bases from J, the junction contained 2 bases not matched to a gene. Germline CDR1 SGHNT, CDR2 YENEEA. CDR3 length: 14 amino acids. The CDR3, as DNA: TGTGCCAGCAGCTTTAGCGGGGGGGCGTACGAGCAGTACTTC. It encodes CASSFSGGAYEQYF.

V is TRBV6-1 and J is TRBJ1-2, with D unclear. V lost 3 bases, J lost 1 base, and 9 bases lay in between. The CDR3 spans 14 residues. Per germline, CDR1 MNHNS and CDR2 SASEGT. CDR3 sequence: CASSERLSNYGYTF. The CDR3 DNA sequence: TGTGCCAGCAGTGAGAGGCTAAGTAACTATGGCTACACCTTC.

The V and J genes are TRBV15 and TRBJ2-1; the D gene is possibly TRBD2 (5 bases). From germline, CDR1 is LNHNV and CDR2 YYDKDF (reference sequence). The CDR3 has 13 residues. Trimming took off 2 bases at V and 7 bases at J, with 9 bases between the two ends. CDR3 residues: CATSRPLENEQFF. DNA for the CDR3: TGTGCCACCAGCAGACCACTAGAAAATGAGCAGTTCTTC. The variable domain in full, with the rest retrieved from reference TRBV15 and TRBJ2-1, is DAMVIQNPRYQVTQFGKPVTLSCSQTLNHNVMYWYQQKSSQAPKLLFHYYDKDFNNEADTPDNFQSRRPNTSFCFLDIRSPGLGDTAMYLCATSRPLENEQFFGPGTRLTVL.

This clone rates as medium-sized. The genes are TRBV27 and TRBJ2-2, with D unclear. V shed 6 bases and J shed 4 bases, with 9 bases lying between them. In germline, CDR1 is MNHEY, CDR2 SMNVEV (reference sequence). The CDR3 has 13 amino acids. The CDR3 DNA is TGTGCCAGCAGCCCAACCGCCACCGGGGAGCTGTTTTTT. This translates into CASSPTATGELFF.